Sequencing of this T cell receptor beta chain was carried out in a study of early T cells in non-severe SARS-CoV-2 infection. On the study more broadly: Sequencing was performed on bulk RNA from unsorted whole blood, leaving chains unpaired.

Tagging with unique molecular identifiers was applied to individual cDNA molecules. TCRdb used MiXCR to reprocess the 5' RACE reads, holding one entry per CDR3 protein. The sample records approximately 71,000 distinct CDR3 sequences, roughly an eighth being singletons. This clonotype was observed many times. The receptor was derived from an adult who was a healthcare worker with PCR-confirmed SARS-CoV-2 infection or an uninfected control (not recorded which). Sequenced: whole blood.

CDR3 sequence (DNA): TGTGCCAGCAGTTTTTTCAGCCCGACGGGGAATGAGCAGTTCTTC. Its translation: CASSFFSPTGNEQFF. This chain connects TRBV27 to TRBJ2-1, with D possibly being TRBD2 (5 bases). The CDR3 consists of 15 residues. Trimming shortened V by 3 bases and J by 7 bases, and 16 bases separated the two germline ends. Germline CDR1 reads MNHEY; CDR2 reads SMNVEV (reference sequence).